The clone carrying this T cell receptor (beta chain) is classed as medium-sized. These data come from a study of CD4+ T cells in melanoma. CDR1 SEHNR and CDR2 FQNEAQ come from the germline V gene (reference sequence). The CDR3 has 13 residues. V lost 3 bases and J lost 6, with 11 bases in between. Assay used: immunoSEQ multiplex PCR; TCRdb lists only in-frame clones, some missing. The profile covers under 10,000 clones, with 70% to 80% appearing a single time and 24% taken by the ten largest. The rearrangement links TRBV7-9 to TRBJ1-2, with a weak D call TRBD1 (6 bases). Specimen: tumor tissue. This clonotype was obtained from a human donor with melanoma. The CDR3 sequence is CASSFTGLHGYTF. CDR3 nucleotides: TGTGCCAGCAGCTTTACAGGGTTGCATGGCTACACCTTC.